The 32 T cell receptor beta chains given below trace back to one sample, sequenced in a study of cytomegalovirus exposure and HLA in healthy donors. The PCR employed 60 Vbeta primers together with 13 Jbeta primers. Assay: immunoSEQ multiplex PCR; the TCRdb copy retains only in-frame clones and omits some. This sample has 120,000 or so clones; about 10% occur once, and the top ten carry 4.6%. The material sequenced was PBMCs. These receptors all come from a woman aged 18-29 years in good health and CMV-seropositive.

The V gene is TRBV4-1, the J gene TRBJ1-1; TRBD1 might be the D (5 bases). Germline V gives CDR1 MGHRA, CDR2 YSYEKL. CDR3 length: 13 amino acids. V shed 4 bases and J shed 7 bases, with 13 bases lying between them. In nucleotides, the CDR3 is TGCGCCAGCAGCCCGCAAACACAGGTTGAAGCTTTCTTT. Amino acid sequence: CASSPQTQVEAFF.

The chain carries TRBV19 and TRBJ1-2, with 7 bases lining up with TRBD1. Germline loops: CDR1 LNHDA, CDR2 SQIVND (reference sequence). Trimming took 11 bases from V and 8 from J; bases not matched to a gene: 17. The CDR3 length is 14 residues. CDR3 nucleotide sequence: TGTGCCGCAGCGCAGGGGGGTTTCATCAGCGGCTACACCTTC. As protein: CAAAQGGFISGYTF.

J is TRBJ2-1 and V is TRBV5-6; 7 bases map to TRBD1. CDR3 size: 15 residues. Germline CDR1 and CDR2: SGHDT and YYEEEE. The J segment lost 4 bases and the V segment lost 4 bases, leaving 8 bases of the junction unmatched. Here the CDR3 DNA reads TGTGCCAGCAGCCCGAGACAGGGACGGTACAATGAGCAGTTCTTC. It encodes CASSPRQGRYNEQFF.

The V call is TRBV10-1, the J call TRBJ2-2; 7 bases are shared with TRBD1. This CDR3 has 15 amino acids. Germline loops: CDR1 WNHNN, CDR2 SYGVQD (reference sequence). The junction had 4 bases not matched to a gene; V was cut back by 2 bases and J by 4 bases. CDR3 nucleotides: TGCGCCAGCAGTGAGGGACAGGCCAGCACCGGGGAGCTGTTTTTT. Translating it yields CASSEGQASTGELFF.

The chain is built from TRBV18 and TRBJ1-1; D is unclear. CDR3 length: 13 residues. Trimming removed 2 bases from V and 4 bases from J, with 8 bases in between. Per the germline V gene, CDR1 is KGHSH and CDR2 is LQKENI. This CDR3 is CASSPGLRTEAFF. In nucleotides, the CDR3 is TGTGCCAGCTCACCAGGACTGCGCACTGAAGCTTTCTTT.

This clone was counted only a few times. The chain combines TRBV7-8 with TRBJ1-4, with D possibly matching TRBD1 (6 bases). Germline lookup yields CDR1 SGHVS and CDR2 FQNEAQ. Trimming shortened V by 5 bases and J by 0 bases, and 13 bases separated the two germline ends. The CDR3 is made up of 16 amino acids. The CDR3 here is CASSQARQATNEKLFF. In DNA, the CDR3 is TGTGCCAGCAGCCAAGCGCGACAGGCAACTAATGAAAAACTGTTTTTT.

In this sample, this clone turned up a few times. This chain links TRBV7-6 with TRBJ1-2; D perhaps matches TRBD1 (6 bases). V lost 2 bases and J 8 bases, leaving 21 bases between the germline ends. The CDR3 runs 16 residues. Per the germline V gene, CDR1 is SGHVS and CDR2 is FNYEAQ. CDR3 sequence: CASSLSQGLGVWGYTF. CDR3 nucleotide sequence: TGTGCCAGCAGCTTAAGTCAGGGGCTGGGGGTGTGGGGCTACACCTTC.

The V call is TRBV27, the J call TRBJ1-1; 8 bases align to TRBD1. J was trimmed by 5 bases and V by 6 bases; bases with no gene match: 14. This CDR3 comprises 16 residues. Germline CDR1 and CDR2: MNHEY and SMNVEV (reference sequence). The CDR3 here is CASSPDRERLGTEAFF. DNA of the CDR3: TGTGCCAGCAGCCCGGACAGGGAAAGGTTGGGGACTGAAGCTTTCTTT.

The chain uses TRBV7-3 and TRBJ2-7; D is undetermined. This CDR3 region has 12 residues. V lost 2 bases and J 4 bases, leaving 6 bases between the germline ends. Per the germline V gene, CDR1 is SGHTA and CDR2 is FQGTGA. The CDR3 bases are TGTGCCAGCAGCTTATACGGTTACGAGCAGTACTTC. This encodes CASSLYGYEQYF.

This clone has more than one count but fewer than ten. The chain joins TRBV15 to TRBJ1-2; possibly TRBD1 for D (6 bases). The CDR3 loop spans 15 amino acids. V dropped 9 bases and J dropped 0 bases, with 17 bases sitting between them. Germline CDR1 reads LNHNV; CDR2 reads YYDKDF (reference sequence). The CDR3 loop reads CATARGDRPNYGYTF. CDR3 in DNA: TGTGCCACAGCTAGGGGTGACAGGCCTAACTATGGCTACACCTTC.

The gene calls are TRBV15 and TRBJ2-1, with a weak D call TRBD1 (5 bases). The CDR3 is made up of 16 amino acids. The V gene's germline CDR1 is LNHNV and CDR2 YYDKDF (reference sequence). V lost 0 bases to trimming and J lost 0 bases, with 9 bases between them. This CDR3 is CATSREGQSSYNEQFF. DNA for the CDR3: TGTGCCACCAGCAGAGAGGGGCAAAGCTCCTACAATGAGCAGTTCTTC.

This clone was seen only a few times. In DNA, the CDR3 is TGCGCCAGCAGCTTGGCCGAAGGCAGGGGGAGCACTGAAGCTTTCTTT. Translation: CASSLAEGRGSTEAFF. V and J are TRBV5-1 and TRBJ1-1; TRBD1 matches at 7 bases. CDR1 and CDR2 from the germline V gene are SGHRS and YFSETQ. Trimming at V came to 0 bases and at J to 4 bases, leaving 9 bases not matched to a gene. The CDR3 spans 16 residues. Together with reference TRBV5-1 and TRBJ1-1, the CDR3 gives the full variable domain: KAGVTQTPRYLIKTRGQQVTLSCSPISGHRSVSWYQQTPGQGLQFLFEYFSETQRNKGNFPGRFSGRQFSNSRSEMNVSTLELGDSALYLCASSLAEGRGSTEAFFGQGTRLTVV.

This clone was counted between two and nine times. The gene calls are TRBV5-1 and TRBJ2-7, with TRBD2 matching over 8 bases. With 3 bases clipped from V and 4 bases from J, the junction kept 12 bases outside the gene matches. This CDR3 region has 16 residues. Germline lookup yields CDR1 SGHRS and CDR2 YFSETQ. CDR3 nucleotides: TGCGCCAGCAGCTCGGGGGGGACCGAAGGGAGGTACGAGCAGTACTTC. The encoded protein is CASSSGGTEGRYEQYF.

CDR3 in amino acids: CASSTGRELVGELFF. As DNA, the CDR3 is TGTGCCAGCAGCACCGGACGGGAGTTGGTCGGGGAGCTGTTTTTT. The V and J genes are TRBV5-5 and TRBJ2-2, with TRBD2 as a possible D gene (6 bases). CDR1 and CDR2 from the germline V gene are SGHKS and YYEKEE (reference sequence). The CDR3 covers 15 residues. V was pared by 4 bases and J by 7 bases, with 17 bases between.

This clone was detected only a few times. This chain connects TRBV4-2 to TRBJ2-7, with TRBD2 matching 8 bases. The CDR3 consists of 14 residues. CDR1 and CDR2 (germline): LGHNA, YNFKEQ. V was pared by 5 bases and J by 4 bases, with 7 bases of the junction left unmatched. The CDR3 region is CASSAGLAAYEQYF. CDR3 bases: TGTGCCAGCAGCGCAGGACTAGCAGCTTACGAGCAGTACTTC.

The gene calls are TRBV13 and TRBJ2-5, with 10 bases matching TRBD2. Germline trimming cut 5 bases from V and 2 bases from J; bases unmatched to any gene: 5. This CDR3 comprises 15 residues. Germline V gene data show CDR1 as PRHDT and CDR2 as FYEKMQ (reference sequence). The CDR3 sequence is CASSPRTSGQETQYF. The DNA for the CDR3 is TGTGCCAGCAGCCCTCGGACTAGCGGACAAGAGACCCAGTACTTC. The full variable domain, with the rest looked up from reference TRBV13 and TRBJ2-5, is AAGVIQSPRHLIKEKRETATLKCYPIPRHDTVYWYQQGPGQDPQFLISFYEKMQSDKGSIPDRFSAQQFSDYHSELNMSSLELGDSALYFCASSPRTSGQETQYFGPGTRLLVL.

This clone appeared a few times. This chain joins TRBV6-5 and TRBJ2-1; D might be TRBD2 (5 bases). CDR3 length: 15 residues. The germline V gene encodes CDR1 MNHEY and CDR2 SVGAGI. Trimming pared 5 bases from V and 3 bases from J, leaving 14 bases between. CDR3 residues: CASSRLSEGYNEQFF. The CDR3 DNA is TGTGCCAGCAGTAGACTATCCGAGGGCTACAATGAGCAGTTCTTC.

The CDR3 DNA sequence: TGTGCCTGGAGTGATGGTAGCGGGAGTAGGGAGACCCAGTACTTC. Translated: CAWSDGSGSRETQYF. This chain uses TRBV30 with TRBJ2-5; 9 bases fit TRBD2. V lost 1 base, J lost 5 bases, and 8 bases stayed unmatched. The CDR3 spans 15 residues. The germline gives CDR1 GTSNPN, CDR2 SVGIG (reference sequence).

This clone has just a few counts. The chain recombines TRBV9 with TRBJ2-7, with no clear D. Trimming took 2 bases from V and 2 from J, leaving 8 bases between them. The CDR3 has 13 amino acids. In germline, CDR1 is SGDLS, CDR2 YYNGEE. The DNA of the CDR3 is TGTGCCAGCAGCGTGGGCTCCACCTACGAGCAGTACTTC. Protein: CASSVGSTYEQYF.

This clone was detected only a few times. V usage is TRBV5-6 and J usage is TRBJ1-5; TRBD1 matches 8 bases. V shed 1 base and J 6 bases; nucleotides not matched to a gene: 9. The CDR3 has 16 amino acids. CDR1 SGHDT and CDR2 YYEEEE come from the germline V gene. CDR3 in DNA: TGTGCCAGCAGCTTGTTAGCAGGGGGCAATCGTCAGCCCCAGCATTTT. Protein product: CASSLLAGGNRQPQHF.

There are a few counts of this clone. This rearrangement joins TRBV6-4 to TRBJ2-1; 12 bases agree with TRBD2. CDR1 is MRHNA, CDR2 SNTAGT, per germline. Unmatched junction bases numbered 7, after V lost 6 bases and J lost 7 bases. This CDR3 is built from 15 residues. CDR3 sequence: CASRQLAGGKNEQFF. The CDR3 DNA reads TGTGCCAGCAGGCAACTAGCGGGAGGAAAAAATGAGCAGTTCTTC.

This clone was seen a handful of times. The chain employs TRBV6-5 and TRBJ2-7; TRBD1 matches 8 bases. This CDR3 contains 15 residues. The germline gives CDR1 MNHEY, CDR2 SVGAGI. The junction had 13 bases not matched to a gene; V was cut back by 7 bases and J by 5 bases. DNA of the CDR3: TGTGCCAGCACCGACTGGGGCAGGGGGCTCCACGAGCAGTACTTC. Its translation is CASTDWGRGLHEQYF.

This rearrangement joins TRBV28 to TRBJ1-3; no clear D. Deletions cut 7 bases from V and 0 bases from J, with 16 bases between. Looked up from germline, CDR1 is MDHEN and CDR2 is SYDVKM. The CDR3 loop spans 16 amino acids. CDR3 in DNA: TGTGCCAGCAATTCCCTGACATCTCACTCTGGAAACACCATATATTTT. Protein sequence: CASNSLTSHSGNTIYF.

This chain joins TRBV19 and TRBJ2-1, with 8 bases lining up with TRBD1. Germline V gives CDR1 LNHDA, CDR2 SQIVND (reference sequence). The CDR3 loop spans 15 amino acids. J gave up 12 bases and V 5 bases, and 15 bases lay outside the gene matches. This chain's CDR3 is CASSPARDRTRGQFF. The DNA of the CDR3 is TGTGCCAGTAGTCCGGCCCGGGACAGGACGAGGGGGCAGTTCTTC.

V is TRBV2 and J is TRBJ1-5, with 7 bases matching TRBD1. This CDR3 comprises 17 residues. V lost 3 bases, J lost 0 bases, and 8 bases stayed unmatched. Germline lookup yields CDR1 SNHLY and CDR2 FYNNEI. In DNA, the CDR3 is TGTGCCAGCAGTGAGATACAGGGGTCGATTAGCAATCAGCCCCAGCATTTT. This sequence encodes CASSEIQGSISNQPQHF.

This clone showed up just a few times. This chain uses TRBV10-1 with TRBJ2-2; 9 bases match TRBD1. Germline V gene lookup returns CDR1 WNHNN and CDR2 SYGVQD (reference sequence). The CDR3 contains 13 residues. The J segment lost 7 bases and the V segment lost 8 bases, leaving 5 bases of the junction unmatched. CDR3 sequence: CASGTGFGGELFF. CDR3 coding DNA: TGCGCCAGCGGGACAGGGTTTGGCGGGGAGCTGTTTTTT.

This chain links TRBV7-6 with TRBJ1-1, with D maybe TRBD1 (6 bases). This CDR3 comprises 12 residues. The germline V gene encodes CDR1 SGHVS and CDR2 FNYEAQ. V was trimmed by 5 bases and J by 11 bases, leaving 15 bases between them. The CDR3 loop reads CASSRGPRGAFF. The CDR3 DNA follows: TGTGCCAGCAGCCGTGGGCCCAGGGGTGCTTTCTTT.

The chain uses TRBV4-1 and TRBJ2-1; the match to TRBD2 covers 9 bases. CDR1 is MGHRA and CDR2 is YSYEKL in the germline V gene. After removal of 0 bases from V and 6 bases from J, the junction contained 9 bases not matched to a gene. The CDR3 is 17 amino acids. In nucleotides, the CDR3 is TGCGCCAGCAGCCAAGAGGGGCGGGGGGGGTTGGTCAATGAGCAGTTCTTC. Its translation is CASSQEGRGGLVNEQFF.

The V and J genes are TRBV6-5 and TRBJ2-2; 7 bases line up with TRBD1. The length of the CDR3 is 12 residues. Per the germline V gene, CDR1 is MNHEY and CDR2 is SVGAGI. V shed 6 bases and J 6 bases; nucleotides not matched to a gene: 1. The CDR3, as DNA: TGTGCCAGCAGCCAGGGGGCCGGGGAGCTGTTTTTT. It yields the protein CASSQGAGELFF.

The DNA for the CDR3 is TGTGCCAGCAGCTTAACGGTAGACAGGGAAGTTCCCGGGGAGCTGTTTTTT. This gives the protein CASSLTVDREVPGELFF. V gene TRBV7-3 combines with J gene TRBJ2-2, with 7 bases lining up with TRBD1. Losses at the gene ends were 0 bases for V and 6 bases for J; bases not matched to a gene: 10. The CDR3 covers 17 residues. In germline, CDR1 is SGHTA, CDR2 FQGTGA.

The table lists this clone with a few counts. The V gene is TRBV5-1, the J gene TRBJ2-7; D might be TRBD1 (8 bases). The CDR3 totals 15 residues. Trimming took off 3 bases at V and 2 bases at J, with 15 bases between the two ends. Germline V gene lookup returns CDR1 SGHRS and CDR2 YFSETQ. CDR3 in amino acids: CASSYTGGGTYEQYF. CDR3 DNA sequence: TGCGCCAGCAGCTATACAGGGGGGGGTACCTACGAGCAGTACTTC.

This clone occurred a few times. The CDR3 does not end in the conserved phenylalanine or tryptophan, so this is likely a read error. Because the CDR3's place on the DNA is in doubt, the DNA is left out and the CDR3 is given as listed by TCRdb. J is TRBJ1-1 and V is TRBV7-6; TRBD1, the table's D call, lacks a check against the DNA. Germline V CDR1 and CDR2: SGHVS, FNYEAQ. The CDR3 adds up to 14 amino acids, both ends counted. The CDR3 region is CASTQGQMNTEPFL.